This TCR beta chain was documented in a study of blood T cell repertoires in COVID-19. Study in general: Collection of acute and convalescent COVID-19 samples took place in the United States, Italy and Spain.

Per the original data handling: Quantification of nucleated cells was approximated via reference gene primer amplification. Libraries were prepared by immunoSEQ multiplex PCR; TCRdb keeps only in-frame clonotypes and omits some of them. That table is the source of V, J and clone size, and D and trimming were worked out from the DNA. The sample shows some 380,000 clones, 90% of them seen only once. The germline V and J ends were trimmed by 4 bases and 5 bases, with 11 bases remaining between them. The germline gives CDR1 SGHAT, CDR2 FQNNGV. This CDR3 has 13 amino acids. This clone occurred once. Sequencing used peripheral blood. This receptor was obtained from a young man with active or convalescent COVID-19. The J gene is TRBJ2-5, the V gene TRBV11-2; the D is unclear. This CDR3 is CASSSLARETQYF. Here the CDR3 DNA reads TGTGCCAGCAGCTCCTTAGCTCGCGAGACCCAGTACTTC. The variable domain in full, completed from reference TRBV11-2 and TRBJ2-5, reads EAGVAQSPRYKIIEKRQSVAFWCNPISGHATLYWYQQILGQGPKLLIQFQNNGVVDDSQLPKDRFSAERLKGVDSTLKIQPAKLEDSAVYLCASSSLARETQYFGPGTRLLVL.